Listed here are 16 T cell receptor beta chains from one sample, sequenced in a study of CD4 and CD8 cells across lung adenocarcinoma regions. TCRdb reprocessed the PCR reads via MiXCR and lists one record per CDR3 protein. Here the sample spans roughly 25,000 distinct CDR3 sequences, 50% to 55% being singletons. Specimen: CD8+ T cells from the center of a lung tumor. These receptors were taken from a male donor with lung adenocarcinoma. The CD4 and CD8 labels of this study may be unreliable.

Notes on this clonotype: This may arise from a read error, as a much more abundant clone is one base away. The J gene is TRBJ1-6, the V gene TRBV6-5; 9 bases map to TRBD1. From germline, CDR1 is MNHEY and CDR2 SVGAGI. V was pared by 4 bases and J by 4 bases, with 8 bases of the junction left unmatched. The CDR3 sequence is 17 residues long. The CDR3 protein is CASSSGQGPQYNSPLHF. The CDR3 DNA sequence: TGTGCCAGCAGTTCTGGACAGGGGCCTCAATATAATTCACCCCTCCACTTT.

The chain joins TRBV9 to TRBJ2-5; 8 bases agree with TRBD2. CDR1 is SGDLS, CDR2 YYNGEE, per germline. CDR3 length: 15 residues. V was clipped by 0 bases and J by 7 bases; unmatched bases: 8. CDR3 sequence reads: CASSVAGGSFVTQYF. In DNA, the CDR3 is TGTGCCAGCAGCGTAGCGGGGGGGTCCTTCGTGACCCAGTACTTC.

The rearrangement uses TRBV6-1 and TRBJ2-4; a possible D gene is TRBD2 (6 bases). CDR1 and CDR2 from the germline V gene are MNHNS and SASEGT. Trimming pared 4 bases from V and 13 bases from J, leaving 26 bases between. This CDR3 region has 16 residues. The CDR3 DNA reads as TGTGCCAGCAGTGTCGCGGGGCCGTGGGCCAAGAACACGCAGTACTTC. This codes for CASSVAGPWAKNTQYF.

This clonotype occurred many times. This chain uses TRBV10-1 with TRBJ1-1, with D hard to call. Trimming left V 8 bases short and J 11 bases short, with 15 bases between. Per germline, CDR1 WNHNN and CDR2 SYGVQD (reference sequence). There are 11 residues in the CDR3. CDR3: CASSAGDAAFF. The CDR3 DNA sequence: TGCGCCAGCTCGGCCGGGGATGCGGCTTTCTTT.

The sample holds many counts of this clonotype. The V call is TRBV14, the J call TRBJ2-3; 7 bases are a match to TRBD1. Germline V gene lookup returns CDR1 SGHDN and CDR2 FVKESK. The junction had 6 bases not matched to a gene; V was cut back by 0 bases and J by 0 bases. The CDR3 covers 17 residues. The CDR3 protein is CASSQDPRGRSTDTQYF. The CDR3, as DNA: TGTGCCAGCAGCCAAGATCCGAGGGGGCGTAGCACAGATACGCAGTATTTT.

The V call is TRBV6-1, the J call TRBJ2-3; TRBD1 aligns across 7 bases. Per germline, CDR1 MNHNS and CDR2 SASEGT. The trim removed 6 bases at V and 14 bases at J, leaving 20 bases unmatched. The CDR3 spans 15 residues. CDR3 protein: CASSGRPVGTEALYF. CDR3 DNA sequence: TGTGCCAGCAGCGGACGGCCGGTGGGGACAGAGGCGCTGTATTTT.

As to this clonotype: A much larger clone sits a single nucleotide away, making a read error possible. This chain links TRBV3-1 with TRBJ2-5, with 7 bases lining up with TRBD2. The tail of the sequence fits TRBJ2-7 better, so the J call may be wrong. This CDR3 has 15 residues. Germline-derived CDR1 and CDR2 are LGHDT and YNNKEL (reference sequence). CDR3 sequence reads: CVSSHPTSDPYEQYF. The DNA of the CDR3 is TGTGTCAGCAGCCACCCCACTAGCGACCCTTACGAGCAGTACTTC.

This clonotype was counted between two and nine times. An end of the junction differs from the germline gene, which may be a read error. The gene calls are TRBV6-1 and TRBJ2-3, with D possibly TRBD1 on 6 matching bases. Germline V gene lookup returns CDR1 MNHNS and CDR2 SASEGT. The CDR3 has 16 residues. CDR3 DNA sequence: TGTGCCAGCAGGGGGGCCGGGACCGGGGATGGGGATACCCAGTATTTC. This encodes CASRGAGTGDGDTQYF.

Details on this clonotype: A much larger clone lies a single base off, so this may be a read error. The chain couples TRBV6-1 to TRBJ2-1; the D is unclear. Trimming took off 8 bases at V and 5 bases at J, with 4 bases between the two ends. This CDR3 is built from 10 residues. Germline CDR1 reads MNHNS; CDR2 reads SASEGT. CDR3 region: CASGDNEQFF. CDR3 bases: TGTGCCAGCGGGGACAATGAGCAGTTCTTC.

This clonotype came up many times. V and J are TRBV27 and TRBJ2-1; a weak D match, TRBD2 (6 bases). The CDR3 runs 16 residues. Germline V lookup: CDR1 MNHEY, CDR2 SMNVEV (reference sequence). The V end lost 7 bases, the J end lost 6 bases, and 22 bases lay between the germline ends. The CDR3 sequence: CASTPVAGGRGNEQFF. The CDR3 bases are TGTGCCAGCACCCCTGTAGCTGGAGGGCGGGGCAATGAGCAGTTCTTC.

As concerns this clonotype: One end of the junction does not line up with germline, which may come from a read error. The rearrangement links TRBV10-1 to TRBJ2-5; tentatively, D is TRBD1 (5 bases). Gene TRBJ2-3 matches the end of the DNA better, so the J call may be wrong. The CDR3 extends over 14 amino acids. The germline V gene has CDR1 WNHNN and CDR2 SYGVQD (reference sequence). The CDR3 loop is CAGSDSRDPDTQYF. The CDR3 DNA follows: TGCGCGGGCAGCGACAGCCGTGACCCAGATACCCAGTATTTT.

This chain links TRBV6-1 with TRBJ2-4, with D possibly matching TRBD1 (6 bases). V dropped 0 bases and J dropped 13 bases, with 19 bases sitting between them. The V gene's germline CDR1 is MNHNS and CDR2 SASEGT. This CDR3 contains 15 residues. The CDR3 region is CASSEAMWDKDTQYF. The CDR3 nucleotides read TGTGCCAGCAGTGAAGCGATGTGGGACAAAGACACCCAGTACTTC.

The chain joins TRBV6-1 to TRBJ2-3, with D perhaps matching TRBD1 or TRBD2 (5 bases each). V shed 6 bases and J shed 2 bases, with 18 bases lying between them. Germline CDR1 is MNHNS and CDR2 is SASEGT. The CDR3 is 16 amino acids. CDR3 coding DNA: TGTGCCAGCAGCCCATCGGCGCAGGGAGCCACAGATACGCAGTATTTT. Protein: CASSPSAQGATDTQYF.

The CDR3 protein is CASSVAGIGAKNIQYF. The DNA of the CDR3 is TGTGCCAGCAGTGTAGCGGGGATAGGAGCCAAAAACATTCAGTACTTC. The J gene is TRBJ2-4, the V gene TRBV6-1; 8 bases align to TRBD2. The germline V gene has CDR1 MNHNS and CDR2 SASEGT. V shed 4 bases and J 0 bases; nucleotides not matched to a gene: 5. CDR3 length: 16 amino acids.

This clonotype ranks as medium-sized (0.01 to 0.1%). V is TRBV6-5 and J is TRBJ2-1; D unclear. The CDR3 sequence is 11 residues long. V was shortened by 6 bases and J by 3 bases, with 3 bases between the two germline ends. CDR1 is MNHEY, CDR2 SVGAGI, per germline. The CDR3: CASRVYNEQFF. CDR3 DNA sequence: TGTGCCAGCAGGGTCTACAATGAGCAGTTCTTC.

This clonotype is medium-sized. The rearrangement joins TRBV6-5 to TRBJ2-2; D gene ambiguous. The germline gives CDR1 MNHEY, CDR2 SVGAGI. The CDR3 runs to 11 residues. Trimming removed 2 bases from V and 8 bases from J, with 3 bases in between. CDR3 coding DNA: TGTGCCAGCAGTTACCAGGGGGAGCTGTTTTTT. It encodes CASSYQGELFF.